The clone carrying this T cell receptor (beta chain) showed up just a few times. The source of the sample is a study of technical replicates of blood from a few donors. Germline assignment: CDR1 MNHEY and CDR2 SMNVEV (reference sequence). With 1 base clipped from V and 2 bases from J, the junction kept 12 bases outside the gene matches. This CDR3 is built from 19 residues. Here immunoSEQ multiplex PCR was the method, and the copy in TCRdb shows in-frame clones only, minus some. The data show about 100,000 clones, with approximately 96% seen just once and roughly 0.22% held by the top ten. The chain joins TRBV27 to TRBJ2-7; 12 bases fit TRBD1. The sequencing sample was made of T cells isolated from PBMCs. The receptor was derived from a human donor in good health. CDR3 bases: TGTGCCAGCAGTTTATTCGGGACAGGGGGCGAATATGTGACCTACGAGCAGTACTTC. This encodes CASSLFGTGGEYVTYEQYF.